This TCR beta chain was captured by sequencing in a study of blood T cell repertoires in COVID-19. CDR1 and CDR2 (germline): SGHRS, YFSETQ. CDR3 length: 14 residues. Between the trimmed V and J ends, which lost 0 bases and 1 base, there was a span of 7 bases. Profiled with immunoSEQ multiplex PCR; TCRdb holds only in-frame clones, not every one. The table shows over 150,000 clones, with 70% to 85% occurring only once. On this clone: The same CDR3 also results from other DNA sequences found in this sample.

Clinical history as reported by participants underpinned cohort assignment. The rearrangement links TRBV5-1 to TRBJ1-1, with a possible D match to TRBD1 (5 bases). The clonotype was recovered from a woman under 40 who had recovered from COVID-19. Sequencing input: PBMCs or T cells enriched from blood (not recorded which). CDR3 amino acids: CASSLAGGNTEAFF. CDR3 nucleotide sequence: TGCGCCAGCAGCTTGGCCGGGGGGAACACTGAAGCTTTCTTT.